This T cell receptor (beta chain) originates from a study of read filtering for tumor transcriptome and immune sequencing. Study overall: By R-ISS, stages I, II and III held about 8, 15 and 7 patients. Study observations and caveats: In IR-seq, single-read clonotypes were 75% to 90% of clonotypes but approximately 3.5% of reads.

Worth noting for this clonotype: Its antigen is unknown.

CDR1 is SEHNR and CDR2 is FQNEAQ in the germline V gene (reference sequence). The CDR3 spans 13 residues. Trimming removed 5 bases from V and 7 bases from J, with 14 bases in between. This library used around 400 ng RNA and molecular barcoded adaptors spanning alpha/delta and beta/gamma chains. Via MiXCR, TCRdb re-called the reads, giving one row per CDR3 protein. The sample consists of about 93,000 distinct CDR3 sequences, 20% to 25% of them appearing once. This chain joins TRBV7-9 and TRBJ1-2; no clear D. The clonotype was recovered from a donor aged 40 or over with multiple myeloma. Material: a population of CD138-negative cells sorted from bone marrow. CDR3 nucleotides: TGTGCCAGCAGCGATCAGGCTGCTGGTGGCTACACCTTC. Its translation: CASSDQAAGGYTF.